One sample yielded the 24 T cell receptor delta chains listed below, sequenced in a study of γδ T cells in repeated Plasmodium falciparum infection. Vgamma9/Vdelta2+ and Vdelta2-negative gammadelta T cells were flow-sorted from PBMC for bulk sequencing. TCRdb reanalyzed the multiplex PCR reads using CATT. The sample records over 55,000 delta-chain clones, around 1.7% being singletons. Material for sequencing was gamma-delta T cells from blood. These receptors came from a pool of human donors (malaria-infected and uninfected, not separated).

Only a few counts were recorded for this clone. The amino acid sequence in TCRdb belongs to a much larger clone and departs from this DNA's translation at residue 18, likely a sequencing read error; the sequence shown is translated from the DNA. The CDR3 sequence is CALGAVPIRRTGAKYTDRLIF. CDR3 in DNA: TGTGCTCTTGGGGCAGTACCAATACGACGTACTGGGGCCAAGTACACCGATAGGCTCATCTTT. The chain recombines TRDV1 with TRDJ1; 7 bases map to TRDD3. Per the germline V gene, CDR1 is TSWWSYY and CDR2 is QGS. With V trimmed by 4 bases and J by 11 bases, 34 bases remained unmatched. The CDR3 consists of 21 residues.

A note on this clone: A far larger clone is just one base off, so this is likely a read error. Other DNA sequences from this sample encode an identical CDR3 as well. For the CDR3, the DNA is TGTGCCTGTGACACCGCCCCGGCACGTGGAGTGGGGGATACGACCTACTTACCTGGTAAACTCATCTTT. Protein sequence: CACDTAPARGVGDTTYLPGKLIF. The chain is built from TRDV2 and TRDJ1; 11 nucleotides match TRDD3. The J gene, left out of TCRdb, was set here by checking the DNA against germline. This CDR3 is built from 23 residues. J gave up 7 bases and V 0 bases, and 30 bases lay outside the gene matches. Germline V CDR1 and CDR2: GEAIGNYY, EKD.

This clone was seen a handful of times. This DNA translates differently at residue 14 from the TCRdb protein, which is that of a much larger clone; a read error is likely, and the protein shown is the DNA's own translation. The J gene is TRDJ1, the V gene TRDV1, with a possible D match to TRDD2 (7 bases). The CDR3 contains 24 residues. Germline assignment: CDR1 TSWWSYY and CDR2 QGS. CDR3 sequence: CALGELYHSYYTGRRGGRAEKLIF. The DNA of the CDR3 is TGTGCTCTTGGGGAACTATATCATTCCTACTATACTGGGAGACGAGGGGGCCGGGCCGAAAAACTCATCTTT.

The table lists this clone with a few counts. The amino acid sequence in TCRdb belongs to a much larger clone and departs from this DNA's translation at residue 23, likely a sequencing read error; the sequence shown is translated from the DNA. V usage is TRDV1 and J usage is TRDJ1; TRDD3 matches 10 bases. CDR1 and CDR2 from the germline V gene are TSWWSYY and QGS. The CDR3 spans 25 residues. The CDR3 nucleotides are TGTGCTCTTGGGGAAGGACTGCATCGGGCGAAGACTGGGGGATCGTTTCCCCCGTACACCGATAAACCCATCTTT. Translation gives CALGEGLHRAKTGGSFPPYTDKPIF.

This clone was detected only a few times. TCRdb's protein for this DNA is that of a much larger clone and differs from the translation at residue 13, likely a read error; the protein shown is the DNA translation. The rearrangement uses TRDV1 and TRDJ1, with D uncertain. Per germline, CDR1 TSWWSYY and CDR2 QGS. CDR3 length: 18 residues. The V end was cut by 2 bases, the J end by 8 bases, with 27 bases between. The CDR3 region has the DNA TGTGCTCTTGGGGAAGTGGCGCCCCTCACTCTACTGAGGGAGAAACTCATCTTT. This gives the protein CALGEVAPLTLLREKLIF.

This clone has a handful of counts. The amino acid sequence in TCRdb belongs to a much larger clone and departs from this DNA's translation at residue 12, likely a sequencing read error; the sequence shown is translated from the DNA. The chain recombines TRDV2 with TRDJ2; D perhaps matches TRDD3 (6 bases). The germline gives CDR1 GEAIGNYY, CDR2 EKD. V was pared by 0 bases and J by 7 bases, with 20 bases between. The CDR3 is 17 residues long. The CDR3 loop is CACDTVLGTNLIAQLFF. CDR3 DNA sequence: TGTGCCTGTGACACCGTACTGGGAACGAACCTGATAGCACAACTCTTCTTT.

Details on this clone: TCRdb records a much larger clone's protein for this DNA, with a difference at residue 5 that likely arises from a read error; the protein given is the translation of the DNA. V and J are TRDV1 and TRDJ1; 13 positions agree with TRDD3. The J gene, left out of TCRdb, was set here by checking the DNA against germline. CDR3 length: 19 residues. CDR1 is TSWWSYY, CDR2 QGS, per germline. Unmatched junction bases numbered 19, after V lost 4 bases and J lost 8 bases. As DNA, the CDR3 is TGTGCTCTTGGGGGAGGGGCTAAAACCCGTACTGGGGGATACGACAAACTCATCTTT. This sequence encodes CALGGGAKTRTGGYDKLIF.

In its sample, this clone ranks as medium-sized (0.01 to 0.1%). The V and J genes are TRDV1 and TRDJ1; 7 bases agree with TRDD3. Per germline, CDR1 TSWWSYY and CDR2 QGS. V trimming: 6 bases; J trimming: 0 bases; junction bases outside the gene matches: 10. CDR3 length: 16 residues. CDR3 sequence: CALGPLGVGHTDKLIF. The CDR3 DNA is TGTGCTCTTGGCCCCCTGGGGGTTGGGCACACCGATAAACTCATCTTT.

This clone was observed many times. TCRdb records a much larger clone's protein for this DNA, with a difference at residue 6 that likely arises from a read error; the protein given is the translation of the DNA. The chain recombines TRDV1 with TRDJ1; D possibly corresponds to TRDD2 (6 bases). V was clipped by 8 bases and J by 5 bases, with 12 bases between them. CDR3 length equals 12 residues. Germline V gene sequence: CDR1 TSWWSYY, CDR2 QGS. The CDR3 DNA sequence: TGTGCTCTTTTTTCCTTCCGGGATAAACTCATCTTT. Translation gives CALFSFRDKLIF.

Of note for this clone: A far larger clone is a single base away, which makes a read error likely. This chain uses TRDV3 with TRDJ1; tentative D call: TRDD3 (6 bases). TCRdb supplies no J gene; here it was assigned by aligning the nucleotide sequence to germline. The CDR3 contains 14 residues. Looked up from germline, CDR1 is TVYSNPD and CDR2 is GDNSRS (reference sequence). The chain's CDR3 is CAFNVLGLNDKLIF. The CDR3 bases are TGCGCCTTTAACGTACTGGGCCTAAACGATAAACTCATCTTT.

This clone was detected only a few times. TCRdb records a much larger clone's protein for this DNA, with a difference at residue 14 that likely arises from a read error; the protein given is the translation of the DNA. The chain recombines TRDV1 with TRDJ1; TRDD3 aligns across 11 bases. In germline, CDR1 is TSWWSYY, CDR2 QGS. The CDR3 has 19 residues. Losses at the gene ends were 0 bases for V and 4 bases for J; bases not matched to a gene: 13. In DNA form, the CDR3 reads TGTGCTCTTGGGGAACTAGGCTGGGGGATACCCTCATACATCGATAAACTCATCTTT. This sequence encodes CALGELGWGIPSYIDKLIF.

Regarding this clone: It differs at one base from a far larger clone, so likely a read error. The same CDR3 also results from other DNA sequences found in this sample. The chain couples TRDV1 to TRDJ1, with TRDD3 identical over 9 bases. In the absence of a J gene in TCRdb, the DNA was matched to germline to assign it here. The CDR3 spans 19 residues. The V and J ends lost 0 bases and 10 bases, in that order; junction bases with no gene match: 21. Germline V gene data show CDR1 as TSWWSYY and CDR2 as QGS. The CDR3 nucleotides are TGTGCTCTTGGGGAACTTCCTCCACCTCTGCTGGGGGATTGCTGGAGACTCATCTTT. Protein product: CALGELPPPLLGDCWRLIF.

This clone was recorded at least ten times. TCRdb shows a much larger clone's protein in place of this DNA's translation, and the two differ at residue 15, likely through a read error; the protein shown is translated from the DNA. The chain employs TRDV1 and TRDJ1; 7 nucleotides line up with TRDD3. CDR1 and CDR2 (germline): TSWWSYY, QGS. The CDR3 covers 17 residues. The CDR3 reads CALGDRGGIQKTDKPIF. The CDR3 coding sequence is TGTGCTCTTGGCGACCGAGGAGGGATACAAAAGACCGATAAACCCATCTTT.

This clone turned up a few times. A far larger clone is off by one base, so a read error is likely. Within the sample, other DNA sequences also encode this same CDR3. V usage is TRDV3 and J usage is TRDJ1; no firm D call. Germline V gene lookup returns CDR1 TVYSNPD and CDR2 GDNSRS (reference sequence). Trimming took 0 bases from V and 1 from J, leaving 18 bases between them. The CDR3 is 16 residues long. The DNA of the CDR3 is TGTGCCTTTAGCTCCCAACACGGCTTGACCACCGATAAACTCATCTTT. Encoded protein: CAFSSQHGLTTDKLIF.

This clone was detected ten times or more. This sequence is one base from a far larger clone and is likely a read error. Other DNA sequences within the sample encode an identical CDR3. The rearrangement joins TRDV2 to TRDJ3; TRDD3 matches at 11 bases. The CDR3 is made up of 17 amino acids. Germline CDR1 GEAIGNYY, CDR2 EKD. The CDR3 loop reads CACDTGGYSWDTRQMFF. The CDR3 DNA is TGCGCCTGTGACACTGGGGGATACTCCTGGGACACCCGACAGATGTTTTTC.

This clone came up many times. CDR3 loop: CALGELHTSTCTYWGTYTDKLIF. The CDR3 DNA reads TGTGCTCTTGGGGAACTACATACCTCCACTTGCACTTACTGGGGGACCTACACCGATAAACTCATCTTT. The chain joins TRDV1 to TRDJ1; 9 bases line up with TRDD3. The ends lost 0 bases at V and 0 bases at J; junction bases unmatched: 23. CDR1 is TSWWSYY, CDR2 QGS, per germline. The CDR3 spans 23 residues.

This clone appeared many times. The protein that TCRdb holds for this DNA derives from a much larger clone and differs from the translated DNA at residue 10, which likely indicates a read error; the protein shown here is translated from the DNA. The chain has TRDV1 and TRDJ1; 11 bases agree with TRDD3. The CDR3 extends over 21 amino acids. Germline CDR1 reads TSWWSYY; CDR2 reads QGS. With V trimmed by 9 bases and J by 0 bases, 24 bases remained unmatched. The CDR3 here is CALQSGPPFIGGYAYTDKLIF. CDR3 nucleotides: TGTGCTCTGCAGTCGGGGCCTCCGTTTATTGGGGGATACGCGTACACCGATAAACTCATCTTT.

This clone was seen repeatedly, ten times or more. The amino acid sequence in TCRdb belongs to a much larger clone and departs from this DNA's translation at residue 7, likely a sequencing read error; the sequence shown is translated from the DNA. The J gene is TRDJ1, the V gene TRDV2, with 7 bases lining up with TRDD3. Germline-derived CDR1 and CDR2 are GEAIGNYY and EKD. Unmatched junction bases numbered 18, after V lost 1 base and J lost 11 bases. This CDR3 has 16 amino acids. The chain's CDR3 is CACDTLIGGPDFMLIF. DNA of the CDR3: TGTGCCTGTGACACTCTTATTGGGGGACCAGACTTCATGCTCATCTTT.

This clone was counted ten times or more. The TCRdb protein, from a much larger clone, departs from this DNA's translation at residue 8, likely by read error; the protein shown derives from the DNA. V is TRDV2 and J is TRDJ1, with unresolved D. TCRdb is silent on the J gene; assignment here came from matching the DNA to germline. The germline V gene encodes CDR1 GEAIGNYY and CDR2 EKD. The CDR3 is 16 amino acids. V was pared by 0 bases and J by 1 base, with 14 bases between. The CDR3 coding sequence is TGTGCCTGTGACACCGAGGAAGGAGAGGGCACCGATAAACTCATCTTT. This codes for CACDTEEGEGTDKLIF.

Many counts were recorded for this clone. A much larger clone sits a single nucleotide away, making a read error possible. The sample contains more than one DNA sequence encoding this CDR3. The V call is TRDV1, the J call TRDJ1; possible D gene TRDD2, 6 bases. From germline, CDR1 is TSWWSYY and CDR2 QGS. The CDR3 contains 18 residues. CDR3 region: CALGELPLRNSGTDKLIF. The CDR3 nucleotides read TGTGCTCTCGGGGAACTTCCTCTACGAAACTCGGGCACCGATAAACTCATCTTT.

Points on this clone: A read error may account for a junction end that differs from germline. The chain links TRDV1 to TRDJ1; D is possibly TRDD3 (6 bases). The J gene was missing in TCRdb and was found by matching the end of the DNA to germline. From germline, CDR1 is TSWWSYY and CDR2 QGS. The CDR3 is 19 residues long. In nucleotides, the CDR3 is TGTGCTCTTGGGGAACCGCCCTACGGGGGGGACACCCTCACCGCTAAACTCATCTTT. This gives the protein CALGEPPYGGDTLTAKLIF.

With respect to this clone: The TCRdb record carries a much larger clone's protein, which differs from this DNA's translation at residue 10; a read error is the likely cause, and the protein listed here is the DNA translation. The CDR3 DNA sequence: TGTGCTCTTGGGGAACTAGTATTTTGTCCCCTAGGCCCCCCAACTGGGGGTCCTACTTTGTACACCGATAAACTCATCTTT. Residues: CALGELVFCPLGPPTGGPTLYTDKLIF. This chain connects TRDV1 to TRDJ1; 8 nucleotides line up with TRDD3. The V segment lost 0 bases and the J segment 0 bases; nucleotides outside the gene matches: 36. CDR3 length: 27 residues. Germline CDR1 and CDR2: TSWWSYY and QGS.

Remarks on this clone: A far larger clone is only one base removed, so a read error is likely. Other DNA sequences in the sample encode the same CDR3. The V and J genes are TRDV2 and TRDJ1; 8 nucleotides agree with TRDD3. TCRdb does not report a J gene; here it was assigned by matching the DNA to germline references. From germline, CDR1 is GEAIGNYY and CDR2 EKD. Unmatched junction bases numbered 20, after V lost 3 bases and J lost 0 bases. The CDR3 contains 20 residues. CDR3 amino acids: CACDAEGGLYWGSYTDKLIF. The CDR3 nucleotides read TGTGCCTGTGACGCAGAGGGGGGACTATACTGGGGGTCCTACACCGATAAACTCATCTTT.

Comment on this clone: The TCRdb protein comes from a much larger clone and disagrees with this DNA's translation at residue 21, likely due to a read error; the protein given here is derived from the DNA. The J gene was not called, though the V gene is TRDV1; TRDD3 is the table's D call, not checked against the DNA. The CDR3 runs 22 residues. The germline V gene has CDR1 TSWWSYY and CDR2 QGS. The CDR3 reads CALGERLVPRVTGGYASDKLTF. CDR3 nucleotides: TGTGCTCTTGGGGAAAGACTCGTCCCTCGGGTTACTGGGGGATACGCGTCCGATAAACTCACCTTT.